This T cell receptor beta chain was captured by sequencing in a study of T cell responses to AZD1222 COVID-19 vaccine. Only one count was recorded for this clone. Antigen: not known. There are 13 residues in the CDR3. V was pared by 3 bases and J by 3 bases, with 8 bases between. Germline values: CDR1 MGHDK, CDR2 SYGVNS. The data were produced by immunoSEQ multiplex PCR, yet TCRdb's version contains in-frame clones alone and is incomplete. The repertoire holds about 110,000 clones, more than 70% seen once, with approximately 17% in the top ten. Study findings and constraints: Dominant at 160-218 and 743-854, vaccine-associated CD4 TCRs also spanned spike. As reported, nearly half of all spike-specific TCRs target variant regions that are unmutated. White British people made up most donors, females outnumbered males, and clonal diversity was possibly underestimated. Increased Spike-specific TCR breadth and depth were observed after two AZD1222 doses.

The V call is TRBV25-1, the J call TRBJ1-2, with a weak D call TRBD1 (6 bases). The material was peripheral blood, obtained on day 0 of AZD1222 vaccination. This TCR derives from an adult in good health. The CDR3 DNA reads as TGTGCCAGCAGTGAGGCAGGGGACTATGGCTACACCTTC. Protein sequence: CASSEAGDYGYTF.